A selection of T cell receptor beta chains follows, all from one sample in a study of T cells in localized non-small cell lung cancer. Using immunoSEQ multiplex PCR, the repertoire was profiled, and TCRdb retains in-frame clones only, with some absent. This table has tens of thousands of clones, 86% appearing once. The starting material was peripheral blood, obtained before any cancer treatment. All receptors come from a woman between 18 and 50 years old with stage III lung adenocarcinoma. Each CDR3 is given with its conserved first and last residue. The order of the fields is clone size, D gene, J gene, V gene, CDR3 DNA, CDR3 protein. A D gene is named only where the DNA matches it firmly. Clone size, where shown, is once, few, many, or a class for clones that have expanded.

>NA|NA|TRBJ2-3|TRBV15
TGTGCCACCAGCCTTAATGGAGATACGCAGTATTTT
CATSLNGDTQYF
>NA|TRBD1|TRBJ2-1|TRBV6-1
TGTGCCAGCAATTCCGGACAGGGGGCTTTTAATGAGCAGTTCTTC
CASNSGQGAFNEQFF
>NA|TRBD1|TRBJ1-1|TRBV25-1
TGTGCCAGCAGTGAACCAGAGGGGGCGGGCACTGAAGCTTTCTTT
CASSEPEGAGTEAFF
>once|NA|TRBJ1-1|TRBV2
TGTGCCAGCCTCAAGCGAGTTCGACTACTGTCTGAAGCTTTCTTT
CASLKRVRLLSEAFF
>NA|NA|TRBJ1-6|TRBV19
TGTGCCAGTAGTATTCGGGCAGGGAATTTGTCACCCCTCCACTTT
CASSIRAGNLSPLHF
>NA|NA|TRBJ2-1|TRBV6-1
TGTGCCAGCAGTGAAGAGTGGGGCGGGGACACTCCCAATGAGCAGTTCTTC
CASSEEWGGDTPNEQFF
>NA|NA|TRBJ2-5|TRBV11-3
TGTGCCAGCAGCTTAGTTTATGCGGAGACCCAGTACTTC
CASSLVYAETQYF
>NA|NA|TRBJ1-2|TRBV19
TGTGCCAGTAGGGAGACATCGTTTAACTATGGCTACACCTTC
CASRETSFNYGYTF
>NA|NA|TRBJ2-5|TRBV6-5
TGTGCCAGCAGTGGGGGTCGCGGTGGGACCCAGTACTTC
CASSGGRGGTQYF
>NA|NA|TRBJ1-1|TRBV7-2
TGTGCCAGCAGCTTATCTTCAGGTATGAACACTGAAGCTTTCTTT
CASSLSSGMNTEAFF
>NA|TRBD1|TRBJ2-5|TRBV7-7
TGTGCCAGCAGCTTATTAGGGGGCGGCGAGACCCAGTACTTC
CASSLLGGGETQYF
>NA|TRBD1|TRBJ1-2|TRBV7-8
TGTGCCAGCAGCCAGGGACAGGGACGATTAAACTATGGCTACACCTTC
CASSQGQGRLNYGYTF
>NA|NA|TRBJ1-6|TRBV4-2
TGTGCCAGCAGCCAGAGGAGGGGTCGGGATAATTCACCCCTCCACTTT
CASSQRRGRDNSPLHF
>NA|NA|TRBJ2-7|TRBV11-2
TGTGCCAGCAGCTCCCAGGGAGAATTTATCTACGAGCAGTACTTC
CASSSQGEFIYEQYF
>NA|NA|TRBJ1-5|TRBV19
TGTGCCACCTCGGGGTATTCGAGCAATCAGCCCCAGCATTTT
CATSGYSSNQPQHF
>NA|TRBD2|TRBJ2-1|TRBV6-4
TGTGCCAGCAGTGACTCGGGGACTAGCGGTTACAATGAGCAGTTCTTC
CASSDSGTSGYNEQFF
>few|TRBD1|TRBJ1-2|TRBV19
TGTGCCAGTAGCCACACAGGGGCGCAAGGTGGCTACACCTTC
CASSHTGAQGGYTF
>NA|NA|TRBJ1-1|TRBV19
TGTGCCAGTAGTGTGACAGCGAACACTGAAGCTTTCTTT
CASSVTANTEAFF
>NA|TRBD1|TRBJ1-3|TRBV7-9
TGTGCCAGCAGCTTGCGACAGGGAAGCGACACCATATATTTT
CASSLRQGSDTIYF
>few|NA|TRBJ1-6|TRBV6-5
TGTGCCAGCAGTTACTCGGAGAATTCACCCCTCCACTTT
CASSYSENSPLHF
>NA|NA|TRBJ1-1|TRBV19
TGTGCCAGTATCCCGGGAGCCGGGGGGCGAGGGACTGAAGCTTTCTTT
CASIPGAGGRGTEAFF
>NA|NA|TRBJ2-3|TRBV7-2
TGTGCCAGCAGCTTAGAGGGTGGGGGTCACCGGGAAGATACGCAGTATTTT
CASSLEGGGHREDTQYF